These 32 T cell receptor beta chains were all obtained from the same sample, sequenced in a study of spatial heterogeneity in lung cancer. TCRdb used MiXCR to reprocess the 5' RACE reads, holding one entry per CDR3 protein. The data hold over 35,000 distinct CDR3 sequences, with roughly a tenth observed a single time. Time point of the sample: blood at routine non-recurrence follow-up after resection. Material: PBMCs, obtained at follow-up. These receptors were taken from a female donor with early-stage non-small cell lung cancer.

The V call is TRBV29-1, the J call TRBJ2-7, with 12 bases aligning to TRBD1. This CDR3 spans 14 amino acids. Germline-derived CDR1 and CDR2 are SQVTM and ANQGSEA. The V gene end was trimmed by 3 bases and the J gene end by 6 bases; junction bases not matched to a gene: 6. The CDR3 is CSVEGTGGSPEQYF. CDR3 nucleotide sequence: TGCAGCGTTGAGGGGACAGGGGGCTCACCCGAGCAGTACTTC.

V usage is TRBV29-1 and J usage is TRBJ1-4; a possible D gene is TRBD1 (6 bases). V was trimmed by 6 bases and J by 7 bases, leaving 12 bases between them. CDR1 and CDR2 (germline): SQVTM, ANQGSEA. The CDR3 length is 12 residues. CDR3 region: CSVTGRGEKLFF. For the CDR3, the DNA is TGCAGCGTCACAGGGAGGGGTGAAAAACTGTTTTTT.

The gene calls are TRBV27 and TRBJ1-1; D uncertain. The length of the CDR3 is 14 residues. Trimming pared 2 bases from V and 1 base from J, leaving 8 bases between. Germline values: CDR1 MNHEY, CDR2 SMNVEV (reference sequence). The CDR3 nucleotides are TGTGCCAGCAGTTTACTCTCAGAGAACACTGAAGCTTTCTTT. This sequence encodes CASSLLSENTEAFF.

V and J are TRBV3-1 and TRBJ1-2; 9 nucleotides agree with TRBD1. The germline gives CDR1 LGHDT, CDR2 YNNKEL (reference sequence). CDR3 length: 13 residues. Trimming cost V 6 bases and J 8 bases; bases outside gene matches: 7. CDR3: CASRYPGQGGYTF. The CDR3, as DNA: TGTGCCAGCAGGTATCCGGGACAGGGAGGCTACACCTTC. Full variable domain (remainder filled in from reference TRBV3-1 and TRBJ1-2): DTAVSQTPKYLVTQMGNDKSIKCEQNLGHDTMYWYKQDSKKFLKIMFSYNNKELIINETVPNRFSPKSPDKAHLNLHINSLELGDSAVYFCASRYPGQGGYTFGSGTRLTVV.

In this sample, this clonotype turned up many times. CDR3 nucleotides: TGTGCCAGCAACAACAGTAGCTCCTACAATGAGCAGTTCTTC. Its translation: CASNNSSSYNEQFF. The chain couples TRBV2 to TRBJ2-1; no definite D call. Germline values: CDR1 SNHLY, CDR2 FYNNEI. V was pared by 7 bases and J by 0 bases, with 10 bases between. The CDR3 spans 14 residues.

This clonotype was counted ten times or more. The rearrangement links TRBV29-1 to TRBJ2-1; TRBD1 aligns across 11 bases. The trim removed 2 bases at V and 5 bases at J, leaving 8 bases unmatched. Germline CDR1 SQVTM, CDR2 ANQGSEA. The CDR3 runs to 16 residues. CDR3 amino acids: CSVEHPGTGGNNEQFF. Written as DNA, the CDR3 is TGCAGCGTTGAACATCCCGGGACAGGGGGAAACAATGAGCAGTTCTTC.

This clonotype was counted ten times or more. This chain joins TRBV6-5 and TRBJ2-4; 7 bases line up with TRBD1. There are 13 residues in the CDR3. Germline V CDR1 and CDR2: MNHEY, SVGAGI. With 8 bases clipped from V and 5 bases from J, the junction kept 6 bases outside the gene matches. The CDR3 reads CASWSGTENIQYF. The CDR3 region has the DNA TGTGCCAGCTGGTCCGGGACAGAAAACATTCAGTACTTC.

V usage is TRBV12-3 or TRBV12-4 and J usage is TRBJ2-7, with a tentative D call TRBD2 (6 bases). Trimming took 7 bases from V and 0 from J, leaving 13 bases between them. CDR3 length: 14 residues. The CDR3 bases are TGTGCCAGCAAAACTAGGGAGGTCTCCTACGAGCAGTACTTC. Protein product: CASKTREVSYEQYF.

This clonotype appeared many times. The rearrangement links TRBV12-3 or TRBV12-4 to TRBJ1-5; the D is unclear. The CDR3 is 12 residues long. V dropped 4 bases and J dropped 0 bases, with 1 base sitting between them. The CDR3 DNA is TGTGCCAGCAGTTATAGCAATCAGCCCCAGCATTTT. Its translation: CASSYSNQPQHF.

This clonotype was seen only a few times. The chain recombines TRBV6-2 or TRBV6-3 with TRBJ1-4; D call uncertain. CDR1 is MNHEY and CDR2 is SVGEGT in the germline V gene. CDR3 size: 15 residues. V lost 6 bases and J lost 6, with 17 bases in between. The DNA of the CDR3 is TGTGCCAGCAGCCCTAACGGAGTGAGGCATGAAAAACTGTTTTTT. It is translated as CASSPNGVRHEKLFF.

This clonotype was detected many times. The rearrangement joins TRBV30 to TRBJ2-6, with 7 bases identical to TRBD1. V dropped 1 base and J dropped 4; count of bases not matched to a gene: 1. Germline CDR1 GTSNPN, CDR2 SVGIG (reference sequence). This CDR3 is 14 amino acids long. The CDR3 coding sequence is TGTGCCTGGAGTGCACAGGGGGGGGCCAACGTCCTGACTTTC. Its protein is CAWSAQGGANVLTF.

This clonotype has ten or more counts. The chain uses TRBV3-1 and TRBJ2-3; 8 positions match TRBD1. Per the germline V gene, CDR1 is LGHDT and CDR2 is YNNKEL (reference sequence). V dropped 5 bases and J dropped 1; count of bases not matched to a gene: 8. The CDR3 has 16 amino acids. The CDR3 DNA is TGTGCCAGCAGCAATCAAGTGGGACAGGGCACAGATACGCAGTATTTT. This sequence encodes CASSNQVGQGTDTQYF.

This clonotype has a count of ten or more. The V and J genes are TRBV5-6 and TRBJ2-4; D could derive from TRBD1 or TRBD2 (5 bases each). The CDR3 length is 13 residues. V lost 4 bases, J lost 9 bases, and 14 bases lay in between. The germline V gene has CDR1 SGHDT and CDR2 YYEEEE. CDR3 nucleotides: TGTGCCAGCAGCCTGGGACCCCAGGGCATTCAGTACTTC. Translating gives CASSLGPQGIQYF.

The chain couples TRBV6-5 to TRBJ2-7, with D possibly TRBD2 on 6 matching bases. Trimming cost V 0 bases and J 3 bases, with 9 bases left between them. Germline values: CDR1 MNHEY, CDR2 SVGAGI. CDR3 length: 14 residues. This CDR3 is CASSYSVGGYEQYF. Here the CDR3 DNA reads TGTGCCAGCAGTTACTCGGTCGGGGGCTACGAGCAGTACTTC.

This clonotype was detected ten times or more. J is TRBJ1-1 and V is TRBV7-2; D not resolved. The length of the CDR3 is 14 residues. Trimming stripped 3 bases from V and 3 bases from J, with 11 bases between. Germline V gene data show CDR1 as SGHTA and CDR2 as FQGNSA. This CDR3 is CASSFILRDTEAFF. CDR3 DNA: TGTGCCAGCAGCTTTATCCTAAGGGACACTGAAGCTTTCTTT.

This clonotype was found many times. This chain uses TRBV18 with TRBJ2-7, with 10 bases fitting TRBD1. V trimming: 4 bases; J trimming: 7 bases; junction bases outside the gene matches: 10. Looked up from germline, CDR1 is KGHSH and CDR2 is LQKENI. The CDR3 loop spans 15 amino acids. CDR3 loop: CASSRRDRGLEEQYF. As DNA, the CDR3 is TGTGCCAGCTCACGCCGGGACAGGGGTCTGGAAGAGCAGTACTTC.

This clonotype came up many times. The rearrangement links TRBV7-6 to TRBJ2-7; weak D call: TRBD1 (6 bases). The CDR3 length is 13 residues. Germline V gives CDR1 SGHVS, CDR2 FNYEAQ. The ends were cut back, 5 bases at V and 3 bases at J, with 11 bases in the middle. The CDR3, as DNA: TGTGCCAGCAGCCTCAGACAGGTCTACGAGCAGTACTTC. It translates to CASSLRQVYEQYF.

V and J are TRBV9 and TRBJ2-3, with 7 bases matching TRBD1. Germline V CDR1 and CDR2: SGDLS, YYNGEE. There are 14 residues in the CDR3. The V segment lost 0 bases and the J segment 4 bases; nucleotides outside the gene matches: 2. The CDR3 DNA reads TGTGCCAGCAGCGTAGACAGGGGTGCAGATACGCAGTATTTT. Encoded protein: CASSVDRGADTQYF.

The sample holds a few counts of this clonotype. The rearrangement joins TRBV12-3 or TRBV12-4 to TRBJ2-3; D uncertain. CDR3 size: 13 residues. V was trimmed by 3 bases and J by 3 bases, leaving 7 bases between them. CDR3: CASSFSGTDTQYF. DNA of the CDR3: TGTGCCAGCAGTTTTTCCGGTACAGATACGCAGTATTTT.

This clonotype was recorded a few times. The rearrangement links TRBV7-9 to TRBJ2-7; no clear D. The CDR3 has 12 residues. Trimming shortened V by 0 bases and J by 3 bases, and 3 bases separated the two germline ends. Germline V gene lookup returns CDR1 SEHNR and CDR2 FQNEAQ (reference sequence). The CDR3 protein is CASSLALYEQYF. CDR3 DNA sequence: TGTGCCAGCAGCTTAGCGCTCTACGAGCAGTACTTC.

The gene calls are TRBV7-2 and TRBJ2-1, with D possibly being TRBD1 (6 bases). V was trimmed by 5 bases and J by 9 bases, leaving 17 bases between them. This CDR3 is 14 amino acids long. Germline lookup yields CDR1 SGHTA and CDR2 FQGNSA. CDR3 nucleotide sequence: TGTGCCAGCAGCCCTCAGGGGATTCCGGGTGAGCAGTTCTTC. Translated, it gives CASSPQGIPGEQFF.

This clonotype has just a few counts. The chain uses TRBV4-1 and TRBJ1-4; D is unclear. With 5 bases removed from V and 7 bases from J, the gap between germline ends came to 14 bases. CDR3 length: 14 amino acids. Germline V CDR1 and CDR2: MGHRA, YSYEKL. The CDR3: CASSSWAVGEKLFF. CDR3 nucleotide sequence: TGCGCCAGCAGCTCCTGGGCGGTTGGTGAAAAACTGTTTTTT.

This clonotype was counted between two and nine times. V and J are TRBV28 and TRBJ2-2; 11 nucleotides agree with TRBD2. In germline, CDR1 is MDHEN, CDR2 SYDVKM. The CDR3 has 17 residues. The trim removed 4 bases at V and 1 base at J, leaving 5 bases unmatched. CDR3 sequence reads: CASSYHLAGGNTGELFF. Written as DNA, the CDR3 is TGTGCCAGCAGTTACCACCTAGCGGGGGGGAACACCGGGGAGCTGTTTTTT.

In this sample, this clonotype turned up many times. This chain links TRBV14 with TRBJ2-1; possible D gene TRBD2, 7 bases. Germline assignment: CDR1 SGHDN and CDR2 FVKESK. The CDR3 sequence is 16 residues long. The germline V and J ends were trimmed by 1 base and 7 bases, with 17 bases remaining between them. The CDR3 DNA follows: TGTGCCAGCAGCCAAGTGAGGGGGGGCCACGGAAATGAGCAGTTCTTC. Translation: CASSQVRGGHGNEQFF.

Many counts were recorded for this clonotype. The chain recombines TRBV20-1 with TRBJ2-7; the D is unclear. The germline CDR1 and CDR2 sequences are DFQATT and SNEGSKA (reference sequence). Trimming stripped 1 base from V and 0 bases from J, with 7 bases between. The CDR3 runs 13 residues. The CDR3 region is CSARARSSYEQYF. CDR3 nucleotides: TGCAGTGCTAGAGCCAGGAGCTCCTACGAGCAGTACTTC.

A few counts support this clonotype. The chain is built from TRBV19 and TRBJ1-2; D ambiguous. V dropped 5 bases and J dropped 4 bases, with 11 bases sitting between them. The CDR3 spans 13 residues. Looked up from germline, CDR1 is LNHDA and CDR2 is SQIVND (reference sequence). The CDR3 loop reads CASSPVEAYGYTF. The CDR3 nucleotides are TGTGCCAGTAGTCCGGTCGAGGCCTATGGCTACACCTTC.

This clonotype showed up many times. The chain combines TRBV7-2 with TRBJ2-3; 8 nucleotides align to TRBD2. CDR1 and CDR2 from the germline V gene are SGHTA and FQGNSA. With 5 bases clipped from V and 7 bases from J, the junction kept 11 bases outside the gene matches. The length of the CDR3 is 15 residues. CDR3 sequence (DNA): TGTGCCAGCAGCCCAATCCGGGGGGGCCGGAATACGCAGTATTTT. This encodes CASSPIRGGRNTQYF.

About this clonotype: The junction departs from the called germline gene at one end, perhaps through a read error. The chain has TRBV7-7 and TRBJ2-5, with 11 bases lining up with TRBD2. The CDR3 runs 16 residues. Germline-derived CDR1 and CDR2 are SSHAT and FNYEAQ (reference sequence). CDR3 in amino acids: CASSTLAGGVQETQYF. The DNA of the CDR3 is TGTGCTAGCAGCACCCTAGCGGGGGGAGTTCAAGAGACCCAGTACTTC.

This clonotype came up many times. The chain recombines TRBV2 with TRBJ1-1; D gene unclear. V lost 4 bases, J lost 0 bases, and 15 bases lay in between. The CDR3 loop spans 16 amino acids. Germline CDR1 reads SNHLY; CDR2 reads FYNNEI. CDR3 loop: CASSGVYRTLNTEAFF. As DNA, the CDR3 is TGTGCCAGCAGTGGGGTTTATAGGACTCTGAACACTGAAGCTTTCTTT.

DNA for the CDR3: TGCGCCAGCAGCCAAGGCGTCCGGGCAGGTTTCGCTTTCTTT. Protein: CASSQGVRAGFAFF. This rearrangement joins TRBV4-1 to TRBJ1-1; no clear D gene. V was clipped by 1 base and J by 11 bases, with 17 bases between them. Germline V gives CDR1 MGHRA, CDR2 YSYEKL. The CDR3 loop spans 14 amino acids.

The table lists this clonotype with a few counts. J is TRBJ2-5 and V is TRBV19; 8 bases fit TRBD2. V lost 3 bases, J lost 2 bases, and 14 bases stayed unmatched. The CDR3 covers 18 residues. Germline V gene lookup returns CDR1 LNHDA and CDR2 SQIVND (reference sequence). CDR3 DNA: TGTGCCAGTAGTATCGTTCGGCGGGGGGCCAACTCTCAAGAGACCCAGTACTTC. This sequence encodes CASSIVRRGANSQETQYF.

This chain connects TRBV6-2 or TRBV6-3 to TRBJ2-5, with TRBD2 matching over 8 bases. Per germline, CDR1 MNHEY and CDR2 SVGEGT. The CDR3 contains 15 residues. V trimming: 7 bases; J trimming: 1 base; junction bases outside the gene matches: 8. CDR3 protein: CASTTPGLAQETQYF. Here the CDR3 DNA reads TGTGCCAGCACAACCCCCGGACTAGCCCAAGAGACCCAGTACTTC.